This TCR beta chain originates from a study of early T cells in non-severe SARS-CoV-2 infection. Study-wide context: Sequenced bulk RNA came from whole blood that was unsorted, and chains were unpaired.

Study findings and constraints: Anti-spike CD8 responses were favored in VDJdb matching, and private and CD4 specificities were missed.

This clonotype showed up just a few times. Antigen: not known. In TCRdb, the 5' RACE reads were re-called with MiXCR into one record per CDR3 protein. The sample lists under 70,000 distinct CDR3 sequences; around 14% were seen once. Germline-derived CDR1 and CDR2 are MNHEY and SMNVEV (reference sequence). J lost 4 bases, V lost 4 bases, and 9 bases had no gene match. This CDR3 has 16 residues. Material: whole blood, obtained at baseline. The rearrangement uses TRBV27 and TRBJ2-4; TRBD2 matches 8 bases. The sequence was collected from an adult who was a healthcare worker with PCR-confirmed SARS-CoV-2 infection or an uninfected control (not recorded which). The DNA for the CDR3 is TGTGCCAGCAGTTCCCCTTCTACTAGCGGTAAAAACATTCAGTACTTC. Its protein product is CASSSPSTSGKNIQYF.